The clone carrying this TCR beta chain was detected a few times. The sample belongs to a study of blood T cell repertoires in COVID-19. Study summary: The United States, Italy and Spain supplied acute and convalescent COVID-19 samples. PBMCs, B-cell-depleted T cells, or T cells provided the cDNA or gDNA that made up the material.

The protocol was immunoSEQ multiplex PCR, while the TCRdb copy is restricted to in-frame clones and leaves out a portion. The sample consists of 200,000 or so clones, roughly 84% of them appearing once. The CDR3 extends over 15 amino acids. The germline gives CDR1 MNHEY, CDR2 SVGEGT. V was trimmed by 2 bases and J by 6 bases, leaving 14 bases between them. V usage is TRBV6-2 or TRBV6-3 and J usage is TRBJ1-5; maybe TRBD1 (5 bases). The receptor was derived from a man between 35 and 55 years old who had recovered from COVID-19. The source material was peripheral blood. The chain's CDR3 is CASSYTGREVQPQHF. The CDR3 DNA sequence: TGTGCCAGCAGTTACACAGGCAGGGAGGTTCAGCCCCAGCATTTT.